The clone carrying this T cell receptor beta chain occurred a few times. No antigen is known for it. The data originate from a study of cytomegalovirus exposure and HLA in healthy donors. It was with 60 Vbeta and 13 Jbeta primers that the PCR ran. The assay was immunoSEQ multiplex PCR, and TCRdb's table has in-frame clones only and misses some. The sample contains about 82,000 clones, over 70% of which appear only once. Trimming took 4 bases from V and 6 from J, leaving 10 bases between them. Germline V lookup: CDR1 SGHAT, CDR2 FQNNGV. The CDR3 contains 13 residues. The study's findings and limits: The sole available immune exposure information was CMV serostatus.

The genes are TRBV11-2 and TRBJ2-1, with a tentative D call TRBD2 (6 bases). This clonotype originated in a man aged 35 to 55 in good health and CMV-seropositive. Sequenced: PBMCs. The CDR3 DNA is TGTGCCAGCAGCTCGGGCGGGGCCAATGAGCAGTTCTTC. Its protein is CASSSGGANEQFF. Full variable domain (remainder filled in from reference TRBV11-2 and TRBJ2-1): EAGVAQSPRYKIIEKRQSVAFWCNPISGHATLYWYQQILGQGPKLLIQFQNNGVVDDSQLPKDRFSAERLKGVDSTLKIQPAKLEDSAVYLCASSSGGANEQFFGPGTRLTVL.